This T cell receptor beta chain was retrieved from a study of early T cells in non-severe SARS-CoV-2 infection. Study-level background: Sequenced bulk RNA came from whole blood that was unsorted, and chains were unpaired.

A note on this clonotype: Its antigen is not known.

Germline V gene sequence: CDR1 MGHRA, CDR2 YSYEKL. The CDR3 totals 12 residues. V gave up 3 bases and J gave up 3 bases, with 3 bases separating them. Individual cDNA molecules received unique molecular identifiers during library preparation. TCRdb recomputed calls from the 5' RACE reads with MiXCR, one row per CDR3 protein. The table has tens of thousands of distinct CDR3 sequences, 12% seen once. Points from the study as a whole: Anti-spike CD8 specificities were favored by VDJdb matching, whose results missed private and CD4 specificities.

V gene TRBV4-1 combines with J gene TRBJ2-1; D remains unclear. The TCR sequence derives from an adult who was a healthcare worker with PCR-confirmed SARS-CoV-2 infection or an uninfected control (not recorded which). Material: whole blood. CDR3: CASSHHYNEQFF. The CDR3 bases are TGCGCCAGCAGCCATCACTACAATGAGCAGTTCTTC.